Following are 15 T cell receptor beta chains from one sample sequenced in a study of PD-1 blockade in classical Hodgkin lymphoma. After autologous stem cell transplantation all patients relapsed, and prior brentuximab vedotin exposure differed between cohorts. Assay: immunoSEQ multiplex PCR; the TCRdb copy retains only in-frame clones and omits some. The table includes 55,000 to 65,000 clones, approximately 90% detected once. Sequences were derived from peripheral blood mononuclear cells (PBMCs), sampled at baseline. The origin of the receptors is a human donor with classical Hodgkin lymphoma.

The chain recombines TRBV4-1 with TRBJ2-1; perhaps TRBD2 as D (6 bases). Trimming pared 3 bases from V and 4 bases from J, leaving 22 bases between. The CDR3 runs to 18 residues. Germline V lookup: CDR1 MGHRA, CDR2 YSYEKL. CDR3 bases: TGCGCCAGCAGCCACCGGGACGCGGCAGGACTAACTTACAATGAGCAGTTCTTC. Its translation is CASSHRDAAGLTYNEQFF.

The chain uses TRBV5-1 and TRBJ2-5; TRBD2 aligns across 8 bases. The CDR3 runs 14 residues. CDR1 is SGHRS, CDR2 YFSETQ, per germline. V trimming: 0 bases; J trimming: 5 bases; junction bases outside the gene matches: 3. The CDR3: CASSLELAVETQYF. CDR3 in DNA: TGCGCCAGCAGCTTGGAACTAGCGGTGGAGACCCAGTACTTC. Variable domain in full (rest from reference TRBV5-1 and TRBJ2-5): KAGVTQTPRYLIKTRGQQVTLSCSPISGHRSVSWYQQTPGQGLQFLFEYFSETQRNKGNFPGRFSGRQFSNSRSEMNVSTLELGDSALYLCASSLELAVETQYFGPGTRLLVL.

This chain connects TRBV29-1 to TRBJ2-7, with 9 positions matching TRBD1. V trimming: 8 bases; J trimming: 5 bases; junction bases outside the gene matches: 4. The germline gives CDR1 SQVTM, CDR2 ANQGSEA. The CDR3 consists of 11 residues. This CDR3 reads CSIDRGDEQYF. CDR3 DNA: TGCAGCATCGACAGGGGGGACGAGCAGTACTTC.

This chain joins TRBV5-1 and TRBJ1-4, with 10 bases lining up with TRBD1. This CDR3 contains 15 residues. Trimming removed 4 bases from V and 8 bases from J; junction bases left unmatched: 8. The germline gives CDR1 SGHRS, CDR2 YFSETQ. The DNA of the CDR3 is TGCGCCAGCAGCCCCCGAGGGACAGGGGAGGAAAAACTGTTTTTT. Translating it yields CASSPRGTGEEKLFF. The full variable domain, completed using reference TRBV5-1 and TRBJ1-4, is KAGVTQTPRYLIKTRGQQVTLSCSPISGHRSVSWYQQTPGQGLQFLFEYFSETQRNKGNFPGRFSGRQFSNSRSEMNVSTLELGDSALYLCASSPRGTGEEKLFFGSGTQLSVL.

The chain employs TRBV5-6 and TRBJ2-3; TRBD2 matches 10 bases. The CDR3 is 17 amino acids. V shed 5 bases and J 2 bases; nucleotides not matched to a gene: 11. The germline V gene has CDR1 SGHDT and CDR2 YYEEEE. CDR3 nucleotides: TGTGCCAGCAGGTTGACTGGGACTAGCGACTACACAGATACGCAGTATTTT. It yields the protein CASRLTGTSDYTDTQYF.

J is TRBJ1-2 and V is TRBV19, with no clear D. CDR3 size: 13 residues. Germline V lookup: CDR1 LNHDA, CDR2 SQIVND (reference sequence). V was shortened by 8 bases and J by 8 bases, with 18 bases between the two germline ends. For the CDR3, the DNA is TGTGCCAGTGAATCGACGGGCCCGTTGGGCTACACCTTC. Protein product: CASESTGPLGYTF.

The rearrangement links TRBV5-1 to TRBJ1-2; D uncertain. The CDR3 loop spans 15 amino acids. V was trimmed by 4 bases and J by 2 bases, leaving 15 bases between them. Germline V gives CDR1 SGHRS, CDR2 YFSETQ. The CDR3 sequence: CASSLSSGLNYGYTF. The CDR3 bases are TGCGCCAGCAGCCTATCGAGCGGTTTGAACTATGGCTACACCTTC.

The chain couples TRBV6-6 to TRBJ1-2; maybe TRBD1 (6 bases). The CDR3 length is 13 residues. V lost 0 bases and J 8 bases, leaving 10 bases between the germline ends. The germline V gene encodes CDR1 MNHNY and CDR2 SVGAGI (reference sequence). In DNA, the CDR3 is TGTGCCAGCAGTTACTCTTGGACAGAAGGCTACACCTTC. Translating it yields CASSYSWTEGYTF.

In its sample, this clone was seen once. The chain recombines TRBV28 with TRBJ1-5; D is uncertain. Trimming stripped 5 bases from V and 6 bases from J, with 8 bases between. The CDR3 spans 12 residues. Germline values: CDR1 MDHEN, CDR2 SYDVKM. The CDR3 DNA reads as TGTGCCAGCAGTCCTCCTCTTCAGCCCCAGCATTTT. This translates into CASSPPLQPQHF.

CDR3 loop: CASSGGPTPSQEQYF. The CDR3 DNA reads TGCGCCAGCAGTGGGGGACCGACCCCTAGCCAGGAGCAGTACTTC. The rearrangement links TRBV10-1 to TRBJ2-7; either TRBD1 or TRBD2 may supply D (5 bases each). V was trimmed by 4 bases and J by 7 bases, leaving 20 bases between them. CDR1 WNHNN and CDR2 SYGVQD come from the germline V gene (reference sequence). This CDR3 has 15 residues.

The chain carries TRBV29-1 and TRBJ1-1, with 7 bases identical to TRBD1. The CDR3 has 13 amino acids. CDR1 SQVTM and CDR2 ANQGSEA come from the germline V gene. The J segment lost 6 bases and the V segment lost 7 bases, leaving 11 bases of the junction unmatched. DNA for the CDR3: TGCAGCGCTGCTGACAGGGCCCCGGCTGAAGCTTTCTTT. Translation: CSAADRAPAEAFF. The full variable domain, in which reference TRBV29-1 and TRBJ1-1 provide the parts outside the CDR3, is SAVISQKPSRDICQRGTSLTIQCQVDSQVTMMFWYRQQPGQSLTLIATANQGSEATYESGFVIDKFPISRPNLTFSTLTVSNMSPEDSSIYLCSAADRAPAEAFFGQGTRLTVV.

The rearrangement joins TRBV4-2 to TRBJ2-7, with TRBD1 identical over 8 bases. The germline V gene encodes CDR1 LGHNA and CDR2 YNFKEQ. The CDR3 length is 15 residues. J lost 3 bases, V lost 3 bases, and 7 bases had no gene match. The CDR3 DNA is TGTGCCAGCAGCCAGTACCAGGGACAGGTCTACGAGCAGTACTTC. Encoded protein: CASSQYQGQVYEQYF.

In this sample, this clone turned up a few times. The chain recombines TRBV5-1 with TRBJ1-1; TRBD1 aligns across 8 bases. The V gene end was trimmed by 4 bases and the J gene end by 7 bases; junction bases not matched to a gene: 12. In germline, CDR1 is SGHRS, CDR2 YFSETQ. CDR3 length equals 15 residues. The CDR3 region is CASSGPGQVSGEAFF. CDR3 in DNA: TGCGCCAGCAGCGGACCGGGACAGGTTTCAGGTGAAGCTTTCTTT.

The CDR3 here is CASSPRVETQYF. The CDR3, as DNA: TGTGCCAGCTCACCGAGGGTAGAGACCCAGTACTTC. The rearrangement links TRBV18 to TRBJ2-5, with D possibly matching TRBD2 (5 bases). Germline V gene lookup returns CDR1 KGHSH and CDR2 LQKENI. This CDR3 region has 12 residues. Trimming stripped 3 bases from V and 4 bases from J, with 6 bases between.

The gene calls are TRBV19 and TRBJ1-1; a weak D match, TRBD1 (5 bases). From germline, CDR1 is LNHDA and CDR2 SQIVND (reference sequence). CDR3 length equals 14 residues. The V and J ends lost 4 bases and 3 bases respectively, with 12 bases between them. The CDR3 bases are TGTGCCAGTAGTACGGGAGGGGATCACACTGAAGCTTTCTTT. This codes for CASSTGGDHTEAFF.